This is a list of T cell receptor beta chains from one sample in a study of vaccination and CD4 T cells after COVID-19. TCRdb analysed the PCR reads with MiXCR anew, one entry per CDR3 protein. The sample yields some 9,000 distinct CDR3 sequences, roughly three fifths seen once. Their cognate antigens are unknown. Input material: CD4+ T cells from blood, cultured in vitro. The receptors stem from a human donor who had recovered from COVID-19. CDR3s leave out the opening cysteine and the closing phenylalanine or tryptophan. The D gene is left open where the match is weak. Not all rows give a size; the values are once, few, many and, for expanded clones, a class.

>-|TRBD1|TRBJ1-2|TRBV19|15
ASSTRTGTFDNYGYT
>-|-|TRBJ1-1|TRBV14|13
ASSQFQKGRGEAF
>-|TRBD2|TRBJ2-2|TRBV12-3/TRBV12-4|14
ASRPALAEDTGELF
>-|TRBD1|TRBJ1-1|TRBV28|13
ASSPWTGVDTEAF
>-|-|TRBJ1-2|TRBV28|14
ASSLLAGEISYGYT
>-|-|TRBJ2-7|TRBV15|13
ATSRDWATIYEQY
>few|TRBD1|TRBJ1-6|TRBV6-4|12
ASSVDRANSPLH
>-|TRBD1|TRBJ2-2|TRBV19|15
ASSRVFRDRGTGELF
>-|-|TRBJ2-7|TRBV20-1|12
SARDGGSTYEQY
>-|TRBD1|TRBJ2-5|TRBV5-1|13
ASSSDLRGQETQY
>-|-|TRBJ1-1|TRBV19|13
ASSIDRQTVREAF
>-|-|TRBJ2-6|TRBV11-2|13
ASSFGVSGANVLT
>once|TRBD1|TRBJ1-2|TRBV20-1|12
SARGTGSNYGYT
>-|-|TRBJ2-5|TRBV27|14
ASSLGLGNSQETQY
>-|-|TRBJ1-5|TRBV24-1|12
ATSDSRGNQPQH
>few|-|TRBJ2-5|TRBV5-4|11
ASSLGPQETQY